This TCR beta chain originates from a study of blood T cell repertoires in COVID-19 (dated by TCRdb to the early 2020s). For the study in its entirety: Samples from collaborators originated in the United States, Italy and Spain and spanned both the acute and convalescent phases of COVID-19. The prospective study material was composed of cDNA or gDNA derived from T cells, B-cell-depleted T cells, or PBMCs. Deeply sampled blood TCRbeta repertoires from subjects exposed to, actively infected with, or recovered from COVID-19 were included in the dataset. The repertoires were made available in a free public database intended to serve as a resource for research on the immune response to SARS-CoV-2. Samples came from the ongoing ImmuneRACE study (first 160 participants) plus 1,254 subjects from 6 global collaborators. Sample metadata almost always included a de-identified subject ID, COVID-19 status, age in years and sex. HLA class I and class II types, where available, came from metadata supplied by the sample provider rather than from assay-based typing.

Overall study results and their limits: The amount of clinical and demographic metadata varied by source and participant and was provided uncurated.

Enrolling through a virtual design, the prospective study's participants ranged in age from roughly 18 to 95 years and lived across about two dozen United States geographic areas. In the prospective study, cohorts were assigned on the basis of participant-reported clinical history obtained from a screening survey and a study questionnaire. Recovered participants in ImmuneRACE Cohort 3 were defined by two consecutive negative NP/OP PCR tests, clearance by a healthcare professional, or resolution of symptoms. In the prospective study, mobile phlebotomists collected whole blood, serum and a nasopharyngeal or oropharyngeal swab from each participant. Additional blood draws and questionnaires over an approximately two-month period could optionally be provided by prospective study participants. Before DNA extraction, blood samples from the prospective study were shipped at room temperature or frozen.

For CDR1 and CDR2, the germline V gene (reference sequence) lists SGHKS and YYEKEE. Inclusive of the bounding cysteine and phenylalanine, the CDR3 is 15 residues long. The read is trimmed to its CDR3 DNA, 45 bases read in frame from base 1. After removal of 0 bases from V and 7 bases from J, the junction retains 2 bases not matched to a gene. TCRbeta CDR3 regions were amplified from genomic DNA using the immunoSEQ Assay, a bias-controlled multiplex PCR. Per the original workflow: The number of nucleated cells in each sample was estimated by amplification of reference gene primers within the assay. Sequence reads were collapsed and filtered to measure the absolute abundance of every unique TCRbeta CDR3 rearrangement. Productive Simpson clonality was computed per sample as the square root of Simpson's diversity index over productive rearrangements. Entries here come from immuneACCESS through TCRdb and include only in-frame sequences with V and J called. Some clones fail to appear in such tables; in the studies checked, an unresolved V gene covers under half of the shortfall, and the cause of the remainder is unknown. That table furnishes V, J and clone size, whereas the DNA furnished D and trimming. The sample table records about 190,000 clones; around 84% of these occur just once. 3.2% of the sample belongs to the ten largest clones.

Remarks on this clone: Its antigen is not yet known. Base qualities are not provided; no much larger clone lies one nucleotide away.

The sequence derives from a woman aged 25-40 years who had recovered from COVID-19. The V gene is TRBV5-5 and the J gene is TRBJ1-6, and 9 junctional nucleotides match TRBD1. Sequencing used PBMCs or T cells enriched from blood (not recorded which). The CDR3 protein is CASSLGQGGNSPLHF. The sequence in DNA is TGTGCCAGCAGCTTGGGACAGGGGGGAAATTCACCCCTCCACTTT.